This entry features one TCR beta chain sequence. The final CDR3 position lacks the conserved phenylalanine or tryptophan, pointing to a likely read error. V was clipped by 6 bases and J by 3 bases, with 21 bases between them. The CDR3 is 16 amino acids. CDR1 GTSNPN and CDR2 SVGIG come from the germline V gene (reference sequence). The sample comes from a study of naive and memory T cell subsets. An equimolar mix of two oligonucleotides served as the beta constant-region primer for TRBC1 and TRBC2. Ligated cDNA was amplified by four rounds of PCR with nested alpha and beta constant-region primers and SP2. TCRdb recomputed calls from the UMI-ligation and nested PCR reads with MiXCR, one row per CDR3 protein. The sample includes around 30,000 distinct CDR3 sequences, around 18% of them seen just once.

This receptor was identified in a human donor in good health. The chain links TRBV30 to TRBJ2-1; TRBD1 is a possible D gene (5 bases). The sequenced sample was effector memory CD4+ T cells from blood. Subset reported: effector memory, CD45RA- CD27-. The CDR3 DNA reads as TGTGCCTGTAGACTTCGACAGTCCACTCACTACAATGAGCAGTTCTCC. Translation gives CACRLRQSTHYNEQFS.